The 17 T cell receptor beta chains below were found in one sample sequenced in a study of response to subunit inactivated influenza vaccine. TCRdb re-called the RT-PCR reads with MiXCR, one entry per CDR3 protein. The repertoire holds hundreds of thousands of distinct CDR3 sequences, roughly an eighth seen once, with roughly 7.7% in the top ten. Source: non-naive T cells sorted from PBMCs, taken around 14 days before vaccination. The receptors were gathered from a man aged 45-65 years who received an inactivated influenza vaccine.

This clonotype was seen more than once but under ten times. CDR3 amino acids: CSARIQGSNQPQHF. In DNA form, the CDR3 reads TGCAGTGCTAGGATACAGGGATCTAATCAGCCCCAGCATTTT. V gene TRBV20-1 combines with J gene TRBJ1-5; the D gene is possibly TRBD1 (6 bases). Germline V gene sequence: CDR1 DFQATT, CDR2 SNEGSKA (reference sequence). The V end was cut by 3 bases, the J end by 4 bases, with 13 bases between. This CDR3 is 14 amino acids long.

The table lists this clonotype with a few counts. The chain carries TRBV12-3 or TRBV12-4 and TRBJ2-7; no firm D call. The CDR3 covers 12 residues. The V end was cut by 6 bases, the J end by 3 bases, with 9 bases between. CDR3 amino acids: CASSLIGYEQYF. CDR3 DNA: TGTGCCAGCAGCCTGATAGGCTACGAGCAGTACTTC.

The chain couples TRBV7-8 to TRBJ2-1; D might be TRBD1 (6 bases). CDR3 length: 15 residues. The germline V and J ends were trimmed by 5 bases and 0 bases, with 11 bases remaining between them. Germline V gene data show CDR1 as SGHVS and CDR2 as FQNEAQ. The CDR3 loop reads CASSPRQASYNEQFF. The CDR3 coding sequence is TGTGCCAGCAGCCCTCGACAGGCCTCCTACAATGAGCAGTTCTTC.

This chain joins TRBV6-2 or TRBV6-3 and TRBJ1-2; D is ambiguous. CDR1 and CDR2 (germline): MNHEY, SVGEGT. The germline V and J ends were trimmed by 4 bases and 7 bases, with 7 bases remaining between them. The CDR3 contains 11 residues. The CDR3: CASSFSGGYTF. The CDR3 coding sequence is TGTGCCAGCAGTTTTTCCGGTGGCTACACCTTC.

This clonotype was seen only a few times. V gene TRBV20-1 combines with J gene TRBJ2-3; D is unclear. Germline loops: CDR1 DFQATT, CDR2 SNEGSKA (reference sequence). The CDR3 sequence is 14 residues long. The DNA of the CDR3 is TGCGGTGGTCTTGGCGGAACCGGCACAGATACGCAGTATTTT. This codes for CGGLGGTGTDTQYF.

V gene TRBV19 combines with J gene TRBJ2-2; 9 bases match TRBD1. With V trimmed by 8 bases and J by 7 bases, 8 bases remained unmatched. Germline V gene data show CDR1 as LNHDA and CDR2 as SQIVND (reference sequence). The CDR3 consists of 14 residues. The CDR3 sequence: CASEETGGIGELFF. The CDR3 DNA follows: TGTGCCAGTGAGGAGACAGGGGGGATCGGGGAGCTGTTTTTT.

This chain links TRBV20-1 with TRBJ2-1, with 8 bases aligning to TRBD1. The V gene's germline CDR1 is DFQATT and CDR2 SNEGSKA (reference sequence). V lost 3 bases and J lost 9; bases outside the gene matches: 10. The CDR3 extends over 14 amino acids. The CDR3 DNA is TGCAGTGCTAGTGTGGACAGGGTTCACGTTGAGCAGTTCTTC. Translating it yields CSASVDRVHVEQFF.

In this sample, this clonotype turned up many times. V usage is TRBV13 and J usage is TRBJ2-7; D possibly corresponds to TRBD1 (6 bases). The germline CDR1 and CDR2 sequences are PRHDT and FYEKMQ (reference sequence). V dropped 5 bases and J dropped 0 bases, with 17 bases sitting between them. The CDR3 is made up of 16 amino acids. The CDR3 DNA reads TGTGCCAGCAGCCGAAATCAGGGGACCTACTCCTACGAGCAGTACTTC. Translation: CASSRNQGTYSYEQYF.

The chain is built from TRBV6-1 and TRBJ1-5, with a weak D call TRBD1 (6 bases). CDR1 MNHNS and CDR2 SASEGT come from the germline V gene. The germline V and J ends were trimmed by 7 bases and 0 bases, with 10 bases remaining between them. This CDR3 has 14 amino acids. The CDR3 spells CASTGASSNQPQHF. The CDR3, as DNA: TGTGCCAGCACAGGGGCCTCTAGCAATCAGCCCCAGCATTTT.

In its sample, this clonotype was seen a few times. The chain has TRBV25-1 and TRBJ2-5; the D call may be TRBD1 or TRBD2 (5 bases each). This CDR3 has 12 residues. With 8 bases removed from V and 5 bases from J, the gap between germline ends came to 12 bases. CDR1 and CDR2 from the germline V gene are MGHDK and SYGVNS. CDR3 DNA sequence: TGTGCCAGCGGGGGTATTCCGGAGACCCAGTACTTC. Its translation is CASGGIPETQYF.

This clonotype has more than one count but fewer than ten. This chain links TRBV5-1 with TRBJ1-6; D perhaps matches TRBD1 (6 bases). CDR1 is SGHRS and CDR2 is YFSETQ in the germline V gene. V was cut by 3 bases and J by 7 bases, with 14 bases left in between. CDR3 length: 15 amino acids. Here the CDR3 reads CASSSETGGNSPLHF. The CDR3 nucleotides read TGCGCCAGCAGCTCCGAGACAGGTGGAAATTCACCCCTCCACTTT.

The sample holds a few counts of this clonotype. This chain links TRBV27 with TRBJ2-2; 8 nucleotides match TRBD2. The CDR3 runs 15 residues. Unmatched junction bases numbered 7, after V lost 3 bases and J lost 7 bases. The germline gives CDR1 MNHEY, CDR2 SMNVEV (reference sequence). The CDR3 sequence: CASSFNGGAGGELFF. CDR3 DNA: TGTGCCAGCAGTTTTAACGGGGGGGCCGGCGGGGAGCTGTTTTTT.

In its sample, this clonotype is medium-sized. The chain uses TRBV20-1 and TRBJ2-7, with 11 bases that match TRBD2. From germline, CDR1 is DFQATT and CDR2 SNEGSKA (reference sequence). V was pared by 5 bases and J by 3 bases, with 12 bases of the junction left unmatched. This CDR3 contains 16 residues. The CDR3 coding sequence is TGCAGTGCTGCCAACGCACTAGCGGGAGCCCACTACGAGCAGTACTTC. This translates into CSAANALAGAHYEQYF.

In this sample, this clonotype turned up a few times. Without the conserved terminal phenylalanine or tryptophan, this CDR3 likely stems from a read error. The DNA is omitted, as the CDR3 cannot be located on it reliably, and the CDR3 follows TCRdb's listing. CDR3 sequence reads: CASSLWPGTGLDVV. The chain employs TRBV5-1 and TRBJ2-1; the table's D call TRBD1 went unverified against the DNA. Germline-derived CDR1 and CDR2 are SGHRS and YFSETQ. The CDR3 spans 14 amino acids, including both terminal residues.

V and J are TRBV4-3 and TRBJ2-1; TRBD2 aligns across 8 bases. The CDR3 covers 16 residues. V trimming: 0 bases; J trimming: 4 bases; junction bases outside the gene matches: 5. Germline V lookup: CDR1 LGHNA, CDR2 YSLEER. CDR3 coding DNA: TGCGCCAGCAGCCAAGATGGGAGCGGGGGTTACAATGAGCAGTTCTTC. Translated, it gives CASSQDGSGGYNEQFF.

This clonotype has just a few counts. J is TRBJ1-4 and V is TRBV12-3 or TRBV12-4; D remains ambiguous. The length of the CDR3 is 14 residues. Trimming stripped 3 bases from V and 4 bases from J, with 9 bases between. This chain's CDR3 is CASSLGSYNEKLFF. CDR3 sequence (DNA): TGTGCCAGCAGTTTGGGGAGCTATAATGAAAAACTGTTTTTT.

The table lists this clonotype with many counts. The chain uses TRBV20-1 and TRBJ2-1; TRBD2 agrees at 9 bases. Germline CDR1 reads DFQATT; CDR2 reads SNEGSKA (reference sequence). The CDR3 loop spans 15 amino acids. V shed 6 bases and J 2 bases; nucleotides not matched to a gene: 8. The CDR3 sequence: CSAMTLAGTYNEQFF. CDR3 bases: TGCAGTGCGATGACCCTAGCGGGAACCTACAATGAGCAGTTCTTC.